Below are 16 T cell receptor beta chains sequenced from a single sample in a study of post-analysis software for immune sequencing data. Study-wide points: Higher frequency in patients than in controls was seen for about five TRBV segments, with TRBV5-6, TRBV5-1 and TRBV20-1 among them.

TCR beta cDNA libraries included unique molecular identifiers. TCRdb re-called the PCR reads through MiXCR, storing one row per CDR3 protein. The repertoire includes about 540,000 distinct CDR3 sequences, 34% of them detected once, and approximately 6% sits in the top ten. These TCRs are of unknown antigen specificity. Sequenced input: blood. These receptors all come from a girl aged 2 to 17 with multiple sclerosis.

This clonotype was picked up a small number of times. The V call is TRBV6-1, the J call TRBJ2-4, with 11 bases identical to TRBD2. This CDR3 has 17 amino acids. V gave up 3 bases and J gave up 1 base; unmatched junction bases: 5. Germline V gives CDR1 MNHNS, CDR2 SASEGT. The CDR3 protein is CASSEQLAGVAKNIQYF. CDR3 coding DNA: TGTGCCAGCAGTGAGCAACTAGCGGGGGTCGCCAAAAACATTCAGTACTTC.

Only a few counts were recorded for this clonotype. V and J are TRBV24-1 and TRBJ2-3; the D is unclear. Trimming took 4 bases from V and 5 from J, leaving 9 bases between them. Germline V gene data show CDR1 as KGHDR and CDR2 as SFDVKD. There are 13 residues in the CDR3. Here the CDR3 reads CATSEGIRDTQYF. CDR3 DNA sequence: TGTGCCACCAGTGAAGGGATACGAGATACGCAGTATTTT.

The chain is built from TRBV18 and TRBJ1-5, with 11 bases that match TRBD1. Germline trimming cut 3 bases from V and 7 bases from J; bases unmatched to any gene: 8. The CDR3 loop spans 16 amino acids. The germline CDR1 and CDR2 sequences are KGHSH and LQKENI. The CDR3 bases are TGTGCCAGCTCACCGGACGGACAGGGGGCTGGCCAGCCCCAGCATTTT. It codes for CASSPDGQGAGQPQHF. Full variable domain (remainder filled in from reference TRBV18 and TRBJ1-5): NAGVMQNPRHLVRRRGQEARLRCSPMKGHSHVYWYRQLPEEGLKFMVYLQKENIIDESGMPKERFSAEFPKEGPSILRIQQVVRGDSAAYFCASSPDGQGAGQPQHFGDGTRLSIL.

In its sample, this clonotype was seen a few times. The V and J genes are TRBV4-1 and TRBJ1-6, with D uncertain. V gave up 0 bases and J gave up 5 bases, with 14 bases separating them. The germline CDR1 and CDR2 sequences are MGHRA and YSYEKL. This CDR3 has 17 residues. Here the CDR3 reads CASSQDGRMADNSPLHF. Written as DNA, the CDR3 is TGCGCCAGCAGCCAAGATGGCAGGATGGCAGATAATTCACCCCTCCACTTT.

This chain uses TRBV6-6 with TRBJ1-2; possibly TRBD1 for D (5 bases). Trimming pared 8 bases from V and 0 bases from J, leaving 10 bases between. The CDR3 totals 13 residues. In germline, CDR1 is MNHNY, CDR2 SVGAGI (reference sequence). The DNA of the CDR3 is TGTGCCAGCCAGGACACGCCTAACTATGGCTACACCTTC. Protein: CASQDTPNYGYTF.

This clonotype has just a few counts. This rearrangement joins TRBV5-1 to TRBJ1-2; no definite D call. Germline CDR1 is SGHRS and CDR2 is YFSETQ. The CDR3 loop spans 13 amino acids. V gave up 2 bases and J gave up 5 bases, with 10 bases separating them. The CDR3 region is CASSFSAGYGYTF. CDR3 nucleotide sequence: TGCGCCAGCAGCTTCAGTGCGGGGTATGGCTACACCTTC.

This clonotype was counted a few times. The genes are TRBV28 and TRBJ2-7, with 7 bases aligning to TRBD1. The J call could be wrong; TRBJ2-5 is a better fit for the DNA end. Germline CDR1 and CDR2: MDHEN and SYDVKM. This CDR3 has 15 residues. The CDR3 reads CASSVRQGHAETQYF. CDR3 DNA: TGTGCCAGCAGTGTCAGACAGGGTCATGCGGAGACCCAGTACTTC.

Only a few counts were recorded for this clonotype. The chain carries TRBV6-1 and TRBJ1-2; 7 positions agree with TRBD1. The length of the CDR3 is 13 residues. V lost 3 bases and J lost 6; bases outside the gene matches: 4. Germline assignment: CDR1 MNHNS and CDR2 SASEGT. The CDR3 is CASSETGKDGYTF. The CDR3 nucleotides read TGTGCCAGCAGTGAGACAGGGAAGGATGGCTACACCTTC.

This clonotype was seen more than once but under ten times. The rearrangement joins TRBV5-1 to TRBJ2-3, with 9 bases aligning to TRBD2. Germline trimming cut 0 bases from V and 5 bases from J; bases unmatched to any gene: 4. CDR1 and CDR2 from the germline V gene are SGHRS and YFSETQ. The CDR3 sequence is 15 residues long. CDR3 loop: CASSLEGLAVDTQYF. The CDR3 nucleotides are TGCGCCAGCAGCTTGGAGGGACTAGCAGTAGATACGCAGTATTTT.

V usage is TRBV5-1 and J usage is TRBJ2-5, with unresolved D. The CDR3 is 12 amino acids. The germline gives CDR1 SGHRS, CDR2 YFSETQ. V shed 5 bases and J shed 3 bases, with 8 bases lying between them. The CDR3 protein is CASRQPEETQYF. The CDR3 DNA sequence: TGCGCCAGCAGACAGCCAGAAGAGACCCAGTACTTC.

In this sample, this clonotype turned up a few times. The rearrangement links TRBV3-1 to TRBJ2-5, with 10 bases aligning to TRBD2. CDR1 is LGHDT, CDR2 YNNKEL, per germline (reference sequence). The CDR3 contains 15 residues. The V and J ends lost 3 bases and 4 bases, in that order; junction bases with no gene match: 5. The DNA for the CDR3 is TGTGCCAGCAGCCAGTCTAGCGGGGGAATAGAGACCCAGTACTTC. This codes for CASSQSSGGIETQYF.

The V gene is TRBV12-3 or TRBV12-4, the J gene TRBJ1-2, with D uncertain. The CDR3 contains 14 residues. Trimming took 2 bases from V and 7 from J, leaving 14 bases between them. For the CDR3, the DNA is TGTGCCAGCAGTTTACCCTTCAGGATTTCTGGCTACACCTTC. It translates to CASSLPFRISGYTF.

This clonotype has only a few counts. The V call is TRBV27, the J call TRBJ1-2; D is ambiguous. The V gene lost 3 bases and the J gene lost 2 bases, with 7 bases spanning the gap. The CDR3 loop spans 13 amino acids. Germline V lookup: CDR1 MNHEY, CDR2 SMNVEV (reference sequence). The CDR3 DNA follows: TGTGCCAGCAGTTTTAGGGCCAACTATGGCTACACCTTC. This gives the protein CASSFRANYGYTF.

This clonotype was observed a handful of times. The chain couples TRBV14 to TRBJ2-1; no firm D call. In germline, CDR1 is SGHDN, CDR2 FVKESK. The CDR3 spans 13 residues. V dropped 0 bases and J dropped 12 bases, with 12 bases sitting between them. The CDR3 protein is CASSQDRAGRQFF. DNA of the CDR3: TGTGCCAGCAGCCAAGATAGGGCAGGTAGGCAGTTCTTC.

The chain recombines TRBV6-6 with TRBJ1-6; D is ambiguous. Looked up from germline, CDR1 is MNHNY and CDR2 is SVGAGI (reference sequence). The CDR3 loop spans 12 amino acids. V was clipped by 2 bases and J by 14 bases, with 10 bases between them. The CDR3 coding sequence is TGTGCCAGCAGTTACAATCCCCCGGCCCTCCACTTT. It yields the protein CASSYNPPALHF.

This chain connects TRBV6-5 to TRBJ2-2, with 9 bases that match TRBD1. There are 15 residues in the CDR3. Germline V CDR1 and CDR2: MNHEY, SVGAGI. V lost 7 bases and J lost 7; bases outside the gene matches: 10. The CDR3 loop reads CASTYLGQGNGELFF. In nucleotides, the CDR3 is TGTGCCAGCACCTACTTGGGACAGGGTAACGGGGAGCTGTTTTTT.